This T cell receptor beta chain was sequenced for a study of beta chain features in type 1 diabetes. Notes on the study in general: The naive, central memory and Treg TCRB repertoires looked more alike in patients than they did in healthy donors. Among type 1 diabetes patients, VDJ junctions had fewer insertions and more deletions.

Losses at the gene ends were 0 bases for V and 2 bases for J; bases not matched to a gene: 3. This CDR3 is 15 amino acids long. The germline V gene encodes CDR1 KGHSH and CDR2 LQKENI. Turning to this clone: Its antigen is as yet unknown.

All of the isolated RNA was reverse transcribed, so expressed TCRB transcripts were sequenced. Profiled with immunoSEQ multiplex PCR; TCRdb holds only in-frame clones, not every one. The sample lists around 500,000 clones, about 29% occurring once. The rearrangement uses TRBV18 and TRBJ2-7; 8 bases agree with TRBD2. This TCR was recovered from a man younger than 35 in good health. Material: naive CD4+ T cells from blood. The CDR3 loop reads CASSPPLAGTYEQYF. As DNA, the CDR3 is TGTGCCAGCTCACCACCCCTAGCGGGTACCTACGAGCAGTACTTC.